This T cell receptor beta chain emerged from a study of shared T cell receptors in the human thymus. From germline, CDR1 is MNHEY and CDR2 SMNVEV (reference sequence). The CDR3 is 16 amino acids. Trimming removed 2 bases from V and 0 bases from J, with 13 bases in between. Sequencing used immunoSEQ multiplex PCR; TCRdb keeps in-frame clones, though not all of them. Of 720,000 or so clones detected, 80% to 90% appear once; the ten largest clones hold under 0.012%. The same sample was also studied in work on human thymus T cells. Turning to that study: From resections taken during corrective heart surgery, the thymus tissue was obtained. Thymic as well as blood repertoires seemed to favor certain V and J genes unevenly. There were highly overlapping thymic repertoires among unrelated individuals, as related research reported.

The receptor was derived from a girl under three years old with a congenital heart defect. The chain recombines TRBV27 with TRBJ1-2; D call uncertain. The material sequenced was thymocytes. DNA of the CDR3: TGTGCCAGCAGTTTAATAAAGGACTTATCTAACTATGGCTACACCTTC. This codes for CASSLIKDLSNYGYTF.